A selection of T cell receptor beta chains follows, all from one sample in a study of T cell responses to AZD1222 COVID-19 vaccine. TCRdb keeps only in-frame clones here, not all; method: immunoSEQ multiplex PCR. The sample lists around 50,000 clones; 70% to 90% were seen once. The sample here was peripheral blood, taken on day 0 of AZD1222 vaccination. The receptors originated from an adult in good health. The CDR3 runs from the conserved cysteine through the conserved F or W. Fields, in order: V gene, J gene, clone size, D gene, CDR3 protein, CDR3 DNA. The D gene is left open where the match is weak. The size field is filled for only some rows; it gives once, few, many or a size class.

>TRBV27|TRBJ1-2|NA|NA
CASRMSGAYGYTF
TGTGCCAGCAGAATGTCAGGGGCCTATGGCTACACCTTC
>TRBV28|TRBJ1-3|NA|TRBD1
CASSGQNGNTIYF
TGTGCCAGCTCGGGACAGAATGGAAACACCATATATTTT
>TRBV28|TRBJ2-7|once|NA
CASSLGGGGQNEQYF
TGTGCCAGCAGTTTAGGTGGAGGTGGACAGAACGAGCAGTACTTC
>TRBV11-1|TRBJ2-1|NA|TRBD2
CASSFPPAGPNEQFF
TGTGCCAGCAGCTTTCCGCCAGCGGGGCCCAATGAGCAGTTCTTC
>TRBV11-2|TRBJ2-7|NA|NA
CASRRPGWTYEQYF
TGTGCCAGCAGGCGACCCGGTTGGACCTACGAGCAGTACTTC
>TRBV12-2|TRBJ2-1|once|NA
CASRSTGKRSYNEQFF
TGTGCAAGTCGCTCCACAGGGAAAAGATCCTACAATGAGCAGTTCTTC
>TRBV10-3|TRBJ1-2|NA|NA
CAISDPLFNWGYTF
TGTGCCATCAGTGACCCCCTCTTTAACTGGGGCTACACCTTC
>TRBV29-1|TRBJ1-1|NA|NA
CSVVVVSGGMNTEAFF
TGCAGCGTTGTTGTGGTATCGGGAGGGATGAACACTGAAGCTTTCTTT
>TRBV28|TRBJ1-1|NA|NA
CASSLGIGLGNTEAFF
TGTGCCAGCAGTTTAGGCATCGGGTTAGGGAACACTGAAGCTTTCTTT
>TRBV10-3|TRBJ2-3|NA|TRBD1
CVTRATGLGDTQYF
TGTGTTACCCGGGCGACAGGGTTGGGAGATACGCAGTATTTT
>TRBV6-6|TRBJ2-1|NA|NA
CASSPRDEQFF
TGTGCCAGCAGCCCCAGGGATGAGCAGTTCTTC
>TRBV4-2|TRBJ2-2|few|NA
CASSHRQDSNTGELFF
TGTGCCAGCAGCCACAGACAGGATTCGAACACCGGGGAGCTGTTTTTT
>TRBV6-5|TRBJ1-4|NA|TRBD1
CASSYRGQDNEKLFF
TGTGCCAGCAGTTACCGGGGACAGGATAATGAAAAACTGTTTTTT
>TRBV19|TRBJ2-7|once|NA
CASSTARRGLYEQYF
TGTGCCAGTAGTACGGCTCGGAGGGGCCTCTACGAGCAGTACTTC
>TRBV3-1/TRBV3-2|TRBJ1-1|NA|NA
CASSHGGVNTEAFF
TGTGCCAGCAGCCATGGTGGGGTTAACACTGAAGCTTTCTTT
>TRBV19|TRBJ1-5|NA|NA
CASTRTARSNQPQHF
TGTGCCAGTACTCGGACAGCTCGTAGCAATCAGCCCCAGCATTTT
>TRBV19|TRBJ1-2|few|NA
CASSISGIRDNNYGYTF
TGTGCCAGTAGTATATCTGGGATCCGGGACAACAACTATGGCTACACCTTC
>TRBV11-2|TRBJ2-5|NA|TRBD2
CASSLVGGEETQYF
TGTGCCAGCAGCTTAGTGGGGGGGGAGGAGACCCAGTACTTC
>TRBV6-5|TRBJ1-2|NA|NA
CASNPSAGNYGYTF
TGTGCCAGCAACCCGAGTGCAGGGAACTATGGCTACACCTTC
>TRBV6-5|TRBJ1-1|NA|NA
CASSNIRRFEAFF
TGTGCCAGCAGTAATATAAGACGGTTCGAAGCTTTCTTT
>TRBV12-3/TRBV12-4|TRBJ1-2|NA|NA
CASSYGAATVDTF
TGTGCCAGCAGTTATGGGGCGGCCACCGTTGACACCTTC
>TRBV4-3|TRBJ1-6|NA|NA
CASSQGGANSPLHF
TGCGCCAGCAGCCAAGGAGGAGCTAATTCACCCCTCCACTTT
>TRBV5-6|TRBJ2-7|NA|NA
CASSLATEQYF
TGTGCCAGCAGCTTGGCTACCGAGCAGTACTTC
>TRBV28|TRBJ2-1|NA|TRBD2
CASRAGEGAYNEQFF
TGTGCCAGCAGAGCGGGAGAGGGGGCCTACAATGAGCAGTTCTTC
>TRBV4-1|TRBJ1-5|NA|TRBD1
CASSTGATLGAQHF
TGCGCCAGCAGCACAGGGGCCACGTTAGGGGCCCAGCATTTT
>TRBV2|TRBJ1-1|NA|NA
CASSEQQTGAEAFF
TGTGCCAGCAGTGAACAACAGACCGGCGCTGAAGCTTTCTTT
>TRBV9|TRBJ1-2|NA|NA
CASSPSGESSGYGYTF
TGTGCCAGCAGCCCCAGCGGGGAGAGCTCGGGCTATGGCTACACCTTC
>TRBV18|TRBJ2-2|NA|NA
CASSPRRATGELFF
TGTGCCAGCTCACCACGAAGGGCCACCGGGGAGCTGTTTTTT
>TRBV28|TRBJ2-1|NA|NA
CASSLGSRGVYYNEQFF
TGTGCCAGCAGTTTAGGCTCCAGGGGGGTTTACTACAATGAGCAGTTCTTC